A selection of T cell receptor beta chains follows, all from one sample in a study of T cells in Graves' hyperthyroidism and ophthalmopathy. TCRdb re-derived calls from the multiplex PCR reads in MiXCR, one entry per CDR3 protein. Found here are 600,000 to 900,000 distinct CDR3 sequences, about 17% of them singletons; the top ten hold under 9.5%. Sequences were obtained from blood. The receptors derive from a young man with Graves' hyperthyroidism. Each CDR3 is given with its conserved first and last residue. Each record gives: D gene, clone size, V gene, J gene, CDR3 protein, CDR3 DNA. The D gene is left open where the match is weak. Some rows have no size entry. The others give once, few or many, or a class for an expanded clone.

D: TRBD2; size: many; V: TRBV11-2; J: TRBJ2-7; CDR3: CASSLDWTSGEQYF; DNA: TGTGCCAGCAGCTTAGATTGGACTAGCGGCGAGCAGTACTTC
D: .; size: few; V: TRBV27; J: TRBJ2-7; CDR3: CASSFSRAGGYHEQYF; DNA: TGTGCCAGCAGTTTTTCCCGGGCCGGGGGCTATCACGAGCAGTACTTC
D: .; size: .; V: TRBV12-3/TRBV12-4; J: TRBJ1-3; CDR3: CASQSSGNTIYF; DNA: TGTGCCAGTCAGAGCTCTGGAAACACCATATATTTT
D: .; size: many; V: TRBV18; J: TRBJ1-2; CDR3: CASSRSRGAGVYGYTF; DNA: TGTGCCAGCTCACGGTCGAGGGGCGCCGGGGTCTATGGCTACACCTTC
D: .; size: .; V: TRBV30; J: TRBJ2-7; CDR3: CAWARDGQGEQYF; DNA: TGTGCCTGGGCCCGGGACGGCCAGGGGGAGCAGTACTTC
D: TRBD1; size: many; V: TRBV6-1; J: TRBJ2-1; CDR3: CASSYDRAPNEQFF; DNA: TGTGCCAGCAGTTACGACAGGGCGCCCAATGAGCAGTTCTTC
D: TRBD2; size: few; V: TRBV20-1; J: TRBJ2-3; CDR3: CSAKTSGSPDTQYF; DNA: TGCAGTGCAAAGACTAGCGGGAGCCCAGATACGCAGTATTTT
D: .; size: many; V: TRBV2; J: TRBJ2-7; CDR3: CASSGAVFGEQYF; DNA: TGTGCCAGCAGTGGGGCAGTATTCGGGGAGCAGTACTTC
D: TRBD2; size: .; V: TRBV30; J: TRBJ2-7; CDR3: CAWKASGTHEQYF; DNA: TGTGCCTGGAAGGCTAGCGGGACCCACGAGCAGTACTTC
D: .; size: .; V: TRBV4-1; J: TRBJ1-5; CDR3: CASSRPGDQPQHF; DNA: TGCGCCAGCAGCCGACCAGGGGATCAGCCCCAGCATTTT
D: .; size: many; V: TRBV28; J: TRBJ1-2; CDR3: CASSLTPSGNRYGYTF; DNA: TGTGCCAGCAGTTTAACCCCCTCAGGGAATCGGTATGGCTACACCTTC
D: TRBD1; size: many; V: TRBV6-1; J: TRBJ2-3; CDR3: CASRYRGRGTQYF; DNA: TGTGCCAGCAGATACAGGGGCAGGGGTACGCAGTATTTT
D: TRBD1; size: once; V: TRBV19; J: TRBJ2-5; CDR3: CASSAPGQGFLETQYF; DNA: TGTGCCAGTAGTGCGCCGGGACAGGGATTTTTAGAGACCCAGTACTTC
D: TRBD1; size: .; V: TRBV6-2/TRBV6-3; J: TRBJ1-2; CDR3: CASRRTGEGYTF; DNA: TGTGCCAGCAGACGGACAGGGGAGGGCTACACCTTC
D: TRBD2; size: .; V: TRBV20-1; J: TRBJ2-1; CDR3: CSAVAGEVYNEQFF; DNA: TGCAGTGCGGTAGCGGGAGAGGTCTACAATGAGCAGTTCTTC
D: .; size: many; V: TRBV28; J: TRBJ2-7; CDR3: CASSLSGAASYEQYF; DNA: TGTGCCAGCAGTTTATCCGGAGCGGCCTCCTACGAGCAGTACTTC
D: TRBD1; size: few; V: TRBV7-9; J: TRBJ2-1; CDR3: CASSLVGGAENEQFF; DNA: TGTGCCAGCAGCTTAGTAGGGGGCGCCGAAAATGAGCAGTTCTTC
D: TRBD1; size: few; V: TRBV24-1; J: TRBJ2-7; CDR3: CATSDLGTGGSYEQYF; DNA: TGTGCCACCAGTGATTTAGGGACAGGGGGCTCCTACGAGCAGTACTTC
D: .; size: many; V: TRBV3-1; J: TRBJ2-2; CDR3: CASSQRNRPGELFF; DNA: TGTGCCAGCAGCCAAAGGAATCGTCCAGGGGAGCTGTTTTTT
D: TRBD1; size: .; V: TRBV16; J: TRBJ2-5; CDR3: CASSVEGTGGHQETQYF; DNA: TGTGCCAGCAGCGTAGAAGGAACAGGGGGTCACCAAGAGACCCAGTACTTC
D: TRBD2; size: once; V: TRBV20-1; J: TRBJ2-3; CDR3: CSASLAGGLDTQYF; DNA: TGCAGTGCGAGCCTAGCGGGAGGGTTAGATACGCAGTATTTT
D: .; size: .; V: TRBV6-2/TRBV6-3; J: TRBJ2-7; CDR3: CASSYSRAGGPHEQYF; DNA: TGTGCCAGCAGTTACTCGAGGGCCGGGGGCCCCCACGAGCAGTACTTC
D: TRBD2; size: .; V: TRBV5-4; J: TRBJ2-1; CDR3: CASSPSGTSGRGEQFF; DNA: TGTGCCAGCAGCCCCTCCGGGACTAGCGGGAGAGGAGAGCAGTTCTTC
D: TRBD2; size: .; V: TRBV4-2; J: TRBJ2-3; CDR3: CASSRKEASGRRADTQYF; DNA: TGTGCCAGCAGCCGAAAAGAGGCCAGCGGGAGGAGGGCAGATACGCAGTATTTT
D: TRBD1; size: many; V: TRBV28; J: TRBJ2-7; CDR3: CASKPIDRANSYEQYF; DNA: TGTGCCAGCAAACCGATCGACAGGGCAAATTCCTACGAGCAGTACTTC
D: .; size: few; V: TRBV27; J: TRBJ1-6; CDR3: CASSRFKGGRVGSYNSPLHF; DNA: TGTGCCAGCAGCCGGTTTAAGGGCGGAAGGGTAGGCTCCTATAATTCACCCCTCCACTTT
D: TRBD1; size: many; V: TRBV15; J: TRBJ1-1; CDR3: CATSRQGAWTEAFF; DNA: TGTGCCACCAGCAGACAGGGGGCATGGACTGAAGCTTTCTTT
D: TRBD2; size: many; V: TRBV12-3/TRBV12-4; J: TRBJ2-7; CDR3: CASRQTSGKGEQYF; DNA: TGTGCCAGCAGACAGACTAGCGGCAAGGGAGAGCAGTACTTC
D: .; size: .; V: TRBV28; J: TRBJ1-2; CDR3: CASSLSGWNGYTF; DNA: TGTGCCAGCAGTTTATCCGGGTGGAATGGCTACACCTTC
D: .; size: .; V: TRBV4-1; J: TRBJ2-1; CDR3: CASSQVGQKVRQFF; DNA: TGCGCCAGCAGCCAAGTAGGGCAGAAAGTCAGGCAGTTCTTC
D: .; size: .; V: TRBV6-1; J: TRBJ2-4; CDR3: CASSATQSGNIQYF; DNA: TGTGCCAGCAGTGCGACCCAGTCGGGAAACATTCAGTACTTC
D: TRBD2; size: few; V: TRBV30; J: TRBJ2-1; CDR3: CAWSETSGRFYEQFF; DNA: TGTGCCTGGAGTGAAACTAGCGGGAGATTTTATGAGCAGTTCTTC
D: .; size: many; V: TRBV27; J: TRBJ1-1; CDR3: CASSFLMNTEAFF; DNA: TGTGCCAGCAGTTTTCTAATGAACACTGAAGCTTTCTTT
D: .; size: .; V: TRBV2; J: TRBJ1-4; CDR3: CASSEGLTGEKLFF; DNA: TGTGCCAGCAGTGAAGGTCTCACGGGGGAGAAACTGTTTTTT
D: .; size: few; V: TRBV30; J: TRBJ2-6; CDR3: CAWSELGGFAGANVLTF; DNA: TGTGCCTGGAGTGAGTTGGGGGGCTTTGCTGGGGCCAACGTCCTGACTTTC
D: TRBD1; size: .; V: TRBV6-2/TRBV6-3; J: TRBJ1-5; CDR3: CASDRQGAGQPQHF; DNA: TGTGCCAGCGACCGACAGGGGGCTGGGCAGCCCCAGCATTTT
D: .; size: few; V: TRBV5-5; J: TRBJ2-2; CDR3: CASSPFSGTGELFF; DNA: TGTGCCAGCAGCCCCTTTTCGGGGACCGGGGAGCTGTTTTTT
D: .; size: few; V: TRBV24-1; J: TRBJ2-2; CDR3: CATSVNRVTGELFF; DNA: TGTGCCACCAGTGTGAACAGGGTTACCGGGGAGCTGTTTTTT
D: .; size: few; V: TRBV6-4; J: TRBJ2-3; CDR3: CASSESGLDDTQYF; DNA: TGTGCCAGCAGTGAATCAGGGTTGGACGATACGCAGTATTTT
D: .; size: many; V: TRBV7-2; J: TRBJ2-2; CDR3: CASSLTYRAAGELFF; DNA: TGTGCCAGCAGCTTAACGTACAGGGCGGCCGGGGAGCTGTTTTTT
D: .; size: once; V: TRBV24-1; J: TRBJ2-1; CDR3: CATSEEVGGQFF; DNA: TGTGCCACCAGTGAAGAGGTAGGGGGGCAGTTCTTC
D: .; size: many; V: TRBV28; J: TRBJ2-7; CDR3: CASSYVGLSYEQYF; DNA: TGTGCCAGCAGTTATGTGGGGCTGAGCTACGAGCAGTACTTC
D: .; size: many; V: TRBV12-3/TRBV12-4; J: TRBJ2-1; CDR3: CASSKVQGLFYNEQFF; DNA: TGTGCCAGCAGCAAGGTGCAGGGGTTATTTTACAATGAGCAGTTCTTC
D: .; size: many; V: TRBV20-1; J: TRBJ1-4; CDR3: CSAREGGNEKLFF; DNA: TGCAGTGCTCGGGAGGGAGGGAATGAAAAACTGTTTTTT
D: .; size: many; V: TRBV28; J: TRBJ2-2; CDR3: CASTESNTGELFF; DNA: TGTGCCAGCACGGAGTCGAACACCGGGGAGCTGTTTTTT
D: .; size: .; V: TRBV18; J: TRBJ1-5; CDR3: CASREQGGQPQHF; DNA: TGTGCCAGCCGGGAACAGGGAGGTCAGCCCCAGCATTTT
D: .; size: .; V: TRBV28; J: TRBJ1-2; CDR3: CASSLASLRDGYTF; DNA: TGTGCCAGCAGTTTAGCGTCCCTCCGTGATGGCTACACCTTC
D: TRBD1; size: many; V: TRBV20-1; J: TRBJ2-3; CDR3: CSAGRQGPDTQYF; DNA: TGCAGTGCTGGTAGACAGGGCCCAGATACGCAGTATTTT
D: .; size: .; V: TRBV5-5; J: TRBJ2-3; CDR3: CASSLGQGFTDTQYF; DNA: TGTGCCAGCAGCTTGGGGCAGGGGTTCACAGATACGCAGTATTTT
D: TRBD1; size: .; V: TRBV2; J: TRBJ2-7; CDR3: CASSGPPGTGIYEQYF; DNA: TGTGCCAGCAGTGGCCCCCCGGGGACAGGGATTTACGAGCAGTACTTC
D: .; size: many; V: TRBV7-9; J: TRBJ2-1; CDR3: CASSLGAGTGNEQFF; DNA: TGTGCCAGCAGCTTAGGGGCGGGGACGGGTAATGAGCAGTTCTTC
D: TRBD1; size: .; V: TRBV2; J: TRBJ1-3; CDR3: CASSIRGSGNTIYF; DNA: TGTGCCAGCAGTATCAGGGGGTCTGGAAACACCATATATTTT